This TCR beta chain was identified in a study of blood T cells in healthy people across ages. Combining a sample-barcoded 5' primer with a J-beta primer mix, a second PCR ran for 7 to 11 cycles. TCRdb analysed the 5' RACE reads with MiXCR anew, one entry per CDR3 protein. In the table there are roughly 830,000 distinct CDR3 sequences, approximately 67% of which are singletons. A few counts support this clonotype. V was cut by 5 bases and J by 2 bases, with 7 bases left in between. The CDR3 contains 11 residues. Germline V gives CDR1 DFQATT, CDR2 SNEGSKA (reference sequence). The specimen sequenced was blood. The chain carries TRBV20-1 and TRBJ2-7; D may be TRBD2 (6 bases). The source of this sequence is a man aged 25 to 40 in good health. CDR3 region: CSAGGTYEQYF. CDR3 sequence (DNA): TGCAGTGCTGGGGGGACCTACGAGCAGTACTTC.